A single sample gave rise to the 25 T cell receptor beta chains below, sequenced in a study of blood T cell repertoires in COVID-19. Only in-frame clones appear in the TCRdb table, and some are missing; sequencing was by immunoSEQ multiplex PCR. The sample shows tens of thousands of clones, roughly 83% of them seen only once. Sequencing was done on a sample of peripheral blood. All receptors come from a man aged 25-45 years with COVID-19, enrolled during active disease.

The rearrangement uses TRBV27 and TRBJ2-7; tentatively, D is TRBD1 (6 bases). This CDR3 region has 17 residues. Germline V gene data show CDR1 as MNHEY and CDR2 as SMNVEV (reference sequence). V was clipped by 3 bases and J by 0 bases, with 18 bases between them. CDR3 loop: CASSFSRGRPNSYEQYF. The DNA of the CDR3 is TGTGCCAGCAGTTTTTCCAGGGGAAGACCTAACTCCTACGAGCAGTACTTC.

Details on this clone: Relative to the germline gene, one junction end is altered; a read error may explain this. The chain carries TRBV5-1 and TRBJ1-4; perhaps TRBD1 as D (6 bases). Germline V gene sequence: CDR1 SGHRS, CDR2 YFSETQ. This CDR3 is 15 amino acids long. The CDR3 sequence is CASSLADRGNEELFF. For the CDR3, the DNA is TGCGCCAGCAGCTTGGCGGACAGAGGTAATGAAGAACTGTTTTTT.

J is TRBJ2-1 and V is TRBV28, with a possible D match to TRBD1 (6 bases). V gave up 7 bases and J gave up 3 bases, with 16 bases separating them. Germline V gives CDR1 MDHEN, CDR2 SYDVKM. CDR3 length equals 15 residues. The chain's CDR3 is CASNSPGHLYNEQFF. In DNA form, the CDR3 reads TGTGCCAGCAATTCTCCGGGACACCTCTACAATGAGCAGTTCTTC. Based on the CDR3 plus reference TRBV28 and TRBJ2-1, the full variable domain is DVKVTQSSRYLVKRTGEKVFLECVQDMDHENMFWYRQDPGLGLRLIYFSYDVKMKEKGDIPEGYSVSREKKERFSLILESASTNQTSMYLCASNSPGHLYNEQFFGPGTRLTVL.

V and J are TRBV24-1 and TRBJ1-1, with D possibly being TRBD1 (5 bases). V was cut by 4 bases and J by 6 bases, with 11 bases left in between. The CDR3 has 13 residues. Germline CDR1 and CDR2: KGHDR and SFDVKD. The CDR3 loop reads CATSDPVGAEAFF. CDR3 DNA sequence: TGTGCCACCAGTGACCCCGTAGGGGCTGAAGCTTTCTTT.

The chain joins TRBV5-1 to TRBJ1-4; D call uncertain. The V and J ends lost 2 bases and 5 bases respectively, with 10 bases between them. The CDR3 contains 14 residues. Germline CDR1 and CDR2: SGHRS and YFSETQ. Here the CDR3 reads CASSLSGGNEKLFF. The CDR3 DNA sequence: TGCGCCAGCAGCTTATCAGGTGGGAATGAAAAACTGTTTTTT.

The CDR3 protein is CASSFREETQYF. CDR3 DNA sequence: TGTGCCAGCAGCTTCAGGGAAGAGACCCAGTACTTC. The rearrangement joins TRBV7-2 to TRBJ2-5; D may be TRBD1 (5 bases). V lost 3 bases and J 3 bases, leaving 5 bases between the germline ends. Germline loops: CDR1 SGHTA, CDR2 FQGNSA. This CDR3 is 12 amino acids long.

This clone was detected only once. The chain has TRBV27 and TRBJ2-1; 7 bases fit TRBD2. V gave up 3 bases and J gave up 6 bases; unmatched junction bases: 2. From germline, CDR1 is MNHEY and CDR2 SMNVEV (reference sequence). The CDR3 extends over 13 amino acids. The CDR3 protein is CASSFGGSNEQFF. CDR3 nucleotides: TGTGCCAGCAGTTTTGGCGGGAGCAATGAGCAGTTCTTC.

V is TRBV24-1 and J is TRBJ2-1; 9 bases align to TRBD2. The CDR3 sequence is 14 residues long. Germline values: CDR1 KGHDR, CDR2 SFDVKD. Trimming removed 5 bases from V and 4 bases from J; junction bases left unmatched: 2. The CDR3 sequence: CATSGGLAYNEQFF. In DNA form, the CDR3 reads TGTGCCACCAGTGGGGGACTAGCTTACAATGAGCAGTTCTTC.

This clone came up a few times. V and J are TRBV6-5 and TRBJ1-3; 7 bases map to TRBD1. This CDR3 is built from 15 residues. V shed 8 bases and J 1 base; nucleotides not matched to a gene: 8. Looked up from germline, CDR1 is MNHEY and CDR2 is SVGAGI. The CDR3 DNA follows: TGTGCCAGCGCGATGGGACAGATATCTGGAAACACCATATATTTT. This sequence encodes CASAMGQISGNTIYF.

The chain combines TRBV19 with TRBJ2-3, with 11 bases that match TRBD2. The CDR3 is 14 residues long. J gave up 4 bases and V 7 bases, and 4 bases lay outside the gene matches. The V gene's germline CDR1 is LNHDA and CDR2 SQIVND (reference sequence). For the CDR3, the DNA is TGTGCCAGTACCCCTAGCGGGAGGTCAGATACGCAGTATTTT. Amino acid sequence: CASTPSGRSDTQYF.

The rearrangement links TRBV9 to TRBJ2-3, with D perhaps TRBD2 (5 bases). In germline, CDR1 is SGDLS, CDR2 YYNGEE. Deletions cut 0 bases from V and 4 bases from J, with 12 bases between. The CDR3 covers 15 residues. The CDR3 DNA reads as TGTGCCAGCAGCGTAGTGGACTCACTCCCAGATACGCAGTATTTT. Translated, it gives CASSVVDSLPDTQYF.

The chain combines TRBV11-2 with TRBJ1-2; D possibly corresponds to TRBD1 (6 bases). Germline V gives CDR1 SGHAT, CDR2 FQNNGV. This CDR3 has 14 amino acids. Trimming left V 4 bases short and J 7 bases short, with 16 bases between. The CDR3 protein is CASSYQGLEGGYTF. The CDR3 DNA sequence: TGTGCCAGCAGCTACCAGGGGCTAGAGGGTGGCTACACCTTC. Looking up the rest from reference TRBV11-2 and TRBJ1-2 gives the full variable domain: EAGVAQSPRYKIIEKRQSVAFWCNPISGHATLYWYQQILGQGPKLLIQFQNNGVVDDSQLPKDRFSAERLKGVDSTLKIQPAKLEDSAVYLCASSYQGLEGGYTFGSGTRLTVV.

This chain connects TRBV2 to TRBJ2-2; D remains ambiguous. Germline V gene lookup returns CDR1 SNHLY and CDR2 FYNNEI. The CDR3 extends over 14 amino acids. V shed 3 bases and J shed 0 bases, with 5 bases lying between them. CDR3 sequence reads: CASSDRTNTGELFF. The CDR3 nucleotides are TGTGCCAGCAGTGACAGAACGAACACCGGGGAGCTGTTTTTT.

The chain combines TRBV24-1 with TRBJ1-1, with D hard to call. This CDR3 region has 14 residues. With 3 bases removed from V and 1 base from J, the gap between germline ends came to 8 bases. CDR1 and CDR2 (germline): KGHDR, SFDVKD. The CDR3 DNA follows: TGTGCCACCAGTGATGGGCCAAAGAACACTGAAGCTTTCTTT. It encodes CATSDGPKNTEAFF.

The chain has TRBV29-1 and TRBJ2-5, with 8 bases that match TRBD2. Per germline, CDR1 SQVTM and CDR2 ANQGSEA. Trimming at V came to 4 bases and at J to 7 bases, leaving 5 bases not matched to a gene. The CDR3 sequence is 12 residues long. The CDR3 region is CSVGGLAGTQYF. CDR3 nucleotides: TGCAGCGTTGGCGGACTAGCCGGGACCCAGTACTTC.

As concerns this clone: The sample carries other DNA sequences with the same CDR3. The chain has TRBV9 and TRBJ2-3; 7 bases align to TRBD2. Germline trimming cut 0 bases from V and 3 bases from J; bases unmatched to any gene: 4. The CDR3 is made up of 15 amino acids. CDR1 and CDR2 from the germline V gene are SGDLS and YYNGEE. CDR3: CASSVGAGVTDTQYF. Written as DNA, the CDR3 is TGTGCCAGCAGCGTAGGCGCGGGAGTTACAGATACGCAGTATTTT. The variable domain in full, completed from reference TRBV9 and TRBJ2-3, reads DSGVTQTPKHLITATGQRVTLRCSPRSGDLSVYWYQQSLDQGLQFLIQYYNGEERAKGNILERFSAQQFPDLHSELNLSSLELGDSALYFCASSVGAGVTDTQYFGPGTRLTVL.

V gene TRBV3-1 (or the pseudogene TRBV3-2) combines with J gene TRBJ1-4, with 7 positions matching TRBD1. There are 15 residues in the CDR3. V dropped 4 bases and J dropped 5; count of bases not matched to a gene: 7. CDR1 and CDR2 (germline): LGHDT, YNNKEL (reference sequence). The CDR3 loop reads CASSRRGTENEKLFF. The CDR3 DNA is TGTGCCAGCAGCCGCCGCGGGACAGAAAATGAAAAACTGTTTTTT.

V gene TRBV6-5 combines with J gene TRBJ1-1; D not certain. V shed 5 bases and J shed 3 bases, with 10 bases lying between them. This CDR3 contains 13 residues. Germline V CDR1 and CDR2: MNHEY, SVGAGI. CDR3 sequence reads: CASSPTPDTEAFF. Written as DNA, the CDR3 is TGTGCCAGCAGTCCGACACCAGACACTGAAGCTTTCTTT.

V usage is TRBV21-1 and J usage is TRBJ2-1; the table assigns TRBD1, which was not confirmed against the DNA. TRBV21-1 is flagged as a pseudogene. The CDR3 runs to 16 residues. As DNA, the CDR3 is TGTGCCAGCAGCCAAGAGGTGACAGGGTCATACAATGAGCAGTTCTTC. Protein: CASSQEVTGSYNEQFF.

J is TRBJ1-1 and V is TRBV18; D call uncertain. Per the germline V gene, CDR1 is KGHSH and CDR2 is LQKENI. This CDR3 has 13 residues. Between the trimmed V and J ends, which lost 3 bases and 3 bases, there was a span of 8 bases. The chain's CDR3 is CASSPQRDTEAFF. The DNA of the CDR3 is TGTGCCAGCTCACCTCAGCGGGACACTGAAGCTTTCTTT.

For the CDR3, the DNA is TGCAGCGTTGAGAGGCTAACTCAAGAGACCCAGTACTTC. Its translation is CSVERLTQETQYF. The chain has TRBV29-1 and TRBJ2-5; no clear D. This CDR3 spans 13 amino acids. V dropped 3 bases and J dropped 2 bases, with 10 bases sitting between them. Germline V gene data show CDR1 as SQVTM and CDR2 as ANQGSEA.

The J gene is TRBJ2-7, the V gene TRBV3-1 (or the pseudogene TRBV3-2), with D perhaps matching TRBD1 (5 bases). The length of the CDR3 is 13 residues. Trimming cost V 3 bases and J 4 bases, with 10 bases left between them. The germline V gene has CDR1 LGHDT and CDR2 YNNKEL (reference sequence). This CDR3 reads CASSHTGGYEQYF. The CDR3 nucleotides read TGTGCCAGCAGCCACACAGGCGGATACGAGCAGTACTTC.

This sequence joins TRBV5-4 and TRBJ1-3; 7 bases fit TRBD1. With V trimmed by 5 bases and J by 0 bases, 8 bases remained unmatched. CDR1 is SGHNT and CDR2 is YYREEE in the germline V gene (reference sequence). The CDR3 has 16 amino acids. CDR3 protein: CASSPSDRVSGNTIYF. The CDR3 DNA follows: TGTGCCAGCAGTCCAAGCGACAGGGTCTCTGGAAACACCATATATTTT.

This clone was detected ten times or more. V and J are TRBV2 and TRBJ2-2; D gene uncertain. Germline CDR1 and CDR2: SNHLY and FYNNEI. V was clipped by 8 bases and J by 7 bases, with 14 bases between them. The CDR3 length is 13 residues. CDR3 sequence (DNA): TGTGCCAGCGGCGAGCTAGATAACGGGGAGCTGTTTTTT. Translated: CASGELDNGELFF.

V usage is TRBV7-9 and J usage is TRBJ1-2, with D maybe TRBD1 (6 bases). The CDR3 extends over 15 amino acids. Trimming stripped 3 bases from V and 0 bases from J, with 11 bases between. Germline CDR1 reads SEHNR; CDR2 reads FQNEAQ (reference sequence). DNA for the CDR3: TGTGCCAGCAGCTTCGGACAGCCCGCTAACTATGGCTACACCTTC. It translates to CASSFGQPANYGYTF.